The sequence of this TCR beta chain was determined in a study of CD8+ T cells in alopecia areata. As the sequencing template, cDNA was produced by extracting RNA and reverse transcribing it. Using immunoSEQ multiplex PCR, the repertoire was profiled, and TCRdb retains in-frame clones only, with some absent. The repertoire holds 120,000 or so clones, with roughly 50% as singletons. Treatment of the sample: oral pan-JAK inhibitor, 5-10 mg twice daily. The sample consisted of CD8+ T cells sorted from blood, taken at week 4, from a patient treated with tofacitinib. The TCR sequence derives from a human donor with alopecia areata.

Here the CDR3 DNA reads TGTGCCAGCAGCCCTCCATCATCCTATGGCTACACCTTC. This encodes CASSPPSSYGYTF. The V and J genes are TRBV7-9 and TRBJ1-2; D unclear. The CDR3 runs 13 residues. In germline, CDR1 is SEHNR, CDR2 FQNEAQ (reference sequence). Deletions cut 5 bases from V and 4 bases from J, with 11 bases between.